This T cell receptor (beta chain) was sequenced for a study of CD4 and CD8 cells across lung adenocarcinoma regions. This clonotype was picked up a small number of times. Germline CDR1 is SGHTA and CDR2 is FQGNSA. The trim removed 3 bases at V and 5 bases at J, leaving 4 bases unmatched. The CDR3 is 14 residues long. Via MiXCR, TCRdb re-called the PCR reads, giving one row per CDR3 protein. The sample contains 12,000 or so distinct CDR3 sequences, 53% of which appear only once. The clonotype comes from a female donor with lung adenocarcinoma. The CD4 and CD8 labels of this study may be unreliable. The genes are TRBV7-2 and TRBJ2-1; 7 bases agree with TRBD1. The sequenced sample was CD8+ T cells from the center of a lung tumor. The CDR3 DNA sequence: TGTGCCAGCAGCTTTCGTACAGGGGACAATGAGCAGTTCTTC. Protein: CASSFRTGDNEQFF. Using reference TRBV7-2 and TRBJ2-1 for the parts outside the CDR3, the full variable domain is GAGVSQSPSNKVTEKGKDVELRCDPISGHTALYWYRQSLGQGLEFLIYFQGNSAPDKSGLPSDRFSAERTGGSVSTLTIQRTQQEDSAVYLCASSFRTGDNEQFFGPGTRLTVL.